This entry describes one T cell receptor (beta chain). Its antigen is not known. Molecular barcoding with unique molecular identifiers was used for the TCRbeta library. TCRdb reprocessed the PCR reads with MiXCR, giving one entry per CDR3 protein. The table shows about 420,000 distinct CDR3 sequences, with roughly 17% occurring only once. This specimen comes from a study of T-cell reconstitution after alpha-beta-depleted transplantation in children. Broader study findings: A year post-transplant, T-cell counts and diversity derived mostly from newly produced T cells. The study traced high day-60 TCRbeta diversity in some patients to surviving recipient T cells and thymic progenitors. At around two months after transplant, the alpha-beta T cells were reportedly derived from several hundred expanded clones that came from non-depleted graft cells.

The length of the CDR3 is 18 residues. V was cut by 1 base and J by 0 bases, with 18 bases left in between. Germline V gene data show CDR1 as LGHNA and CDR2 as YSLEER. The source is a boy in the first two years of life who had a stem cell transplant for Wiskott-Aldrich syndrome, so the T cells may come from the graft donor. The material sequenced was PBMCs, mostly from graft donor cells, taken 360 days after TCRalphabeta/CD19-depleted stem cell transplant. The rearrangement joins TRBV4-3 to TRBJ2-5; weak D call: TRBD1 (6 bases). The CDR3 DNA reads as TGCGCCAGCAGCCAAGTCCGAGGGGGACCTTGGTACCAAGAGACCCAGTACTTC. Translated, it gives CASSQVRGGPWYQETQYF.